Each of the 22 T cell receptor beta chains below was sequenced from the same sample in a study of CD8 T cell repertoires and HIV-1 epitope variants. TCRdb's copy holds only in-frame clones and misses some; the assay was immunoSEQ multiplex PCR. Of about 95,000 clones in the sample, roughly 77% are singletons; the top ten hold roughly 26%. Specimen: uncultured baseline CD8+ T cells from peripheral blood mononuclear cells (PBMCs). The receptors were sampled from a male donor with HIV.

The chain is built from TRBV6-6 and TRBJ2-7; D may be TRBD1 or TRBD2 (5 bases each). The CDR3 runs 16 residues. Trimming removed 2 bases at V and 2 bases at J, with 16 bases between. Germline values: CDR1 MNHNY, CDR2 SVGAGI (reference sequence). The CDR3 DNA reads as TGTGCCAGCAGTTACCAGCGTGGGGACCGAGCCTACGAGCAGTACTTC. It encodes CASSYQRGDRAYEQYF.

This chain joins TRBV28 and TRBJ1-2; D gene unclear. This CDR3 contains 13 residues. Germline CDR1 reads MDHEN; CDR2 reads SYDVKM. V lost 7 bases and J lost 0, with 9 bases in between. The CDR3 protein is CASTPNANYGYTF. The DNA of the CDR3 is TGTGCCAGCACTCCTAATGCTAACTATGGCTACACCTTC.

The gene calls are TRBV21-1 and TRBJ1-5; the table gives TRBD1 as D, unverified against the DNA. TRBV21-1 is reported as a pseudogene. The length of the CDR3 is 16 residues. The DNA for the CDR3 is TGTGCCAGCAGTTACAGGGGTGAAGACAGCAATCAGCCCCAGCATTTT. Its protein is CASSYRGEDSNQPQHF.

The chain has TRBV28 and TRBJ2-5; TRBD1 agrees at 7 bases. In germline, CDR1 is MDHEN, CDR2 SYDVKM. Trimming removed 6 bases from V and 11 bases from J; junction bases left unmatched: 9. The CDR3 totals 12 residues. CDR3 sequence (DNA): TGTGCCAGCAGAGACAGGGCGTACGGACAGTACTTC. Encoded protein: CASRDRAYGQYF.

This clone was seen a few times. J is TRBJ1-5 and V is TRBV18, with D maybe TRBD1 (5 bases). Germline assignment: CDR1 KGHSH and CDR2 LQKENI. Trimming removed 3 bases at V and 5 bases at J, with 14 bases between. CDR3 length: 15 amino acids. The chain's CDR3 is CASSPGVVLDQPQHF. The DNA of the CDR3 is TGTGCCAGCTCACCGGGGGTGGTGCTTGATCAGCCCCAGCATTTT.

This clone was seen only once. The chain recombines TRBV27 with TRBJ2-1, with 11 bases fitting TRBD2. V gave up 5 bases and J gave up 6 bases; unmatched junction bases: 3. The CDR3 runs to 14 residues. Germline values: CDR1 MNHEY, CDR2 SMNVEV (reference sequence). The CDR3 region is CASSLAGGGNEQFF. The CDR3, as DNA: TGTGCCAGCAGTCTAGCGGGGGGAGGCAATGAGCAGTTCTTC.

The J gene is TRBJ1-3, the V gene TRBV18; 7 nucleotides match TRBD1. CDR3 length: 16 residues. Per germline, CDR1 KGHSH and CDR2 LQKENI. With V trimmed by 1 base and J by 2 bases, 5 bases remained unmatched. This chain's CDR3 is CASSPRDRTTGNTIYF. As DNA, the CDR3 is TGTGCCAGCTCACCACGGGACAGAACTACTGGAAACACCATATATTTT.

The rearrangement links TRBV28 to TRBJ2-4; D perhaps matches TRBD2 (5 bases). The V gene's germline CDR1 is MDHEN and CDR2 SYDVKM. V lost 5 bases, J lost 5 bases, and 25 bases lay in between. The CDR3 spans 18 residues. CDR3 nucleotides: TGTGCCAGCAGTCCAATTACCCCAAGAGGGCAGGAGGAAAACATTCAGTACTTC. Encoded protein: CASSPITPRGQEENIQYF.

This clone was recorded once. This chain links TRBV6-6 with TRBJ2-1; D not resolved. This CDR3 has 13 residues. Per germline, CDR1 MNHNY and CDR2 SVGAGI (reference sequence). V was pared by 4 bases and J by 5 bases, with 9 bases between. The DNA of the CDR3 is TGTGCCAGCAGTTCCCCCCCAGACAATGAGCAGTTCTTC. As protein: CASSSPPDNEQFF.

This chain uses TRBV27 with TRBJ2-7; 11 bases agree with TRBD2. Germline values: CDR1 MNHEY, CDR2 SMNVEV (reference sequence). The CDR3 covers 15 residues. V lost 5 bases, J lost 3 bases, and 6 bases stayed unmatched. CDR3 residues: CASSPGTSGDYEQYF. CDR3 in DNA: TGTGCCAGCAGTCCCGGGACTAGCGGCGACTACGAGCAGTACTTC.

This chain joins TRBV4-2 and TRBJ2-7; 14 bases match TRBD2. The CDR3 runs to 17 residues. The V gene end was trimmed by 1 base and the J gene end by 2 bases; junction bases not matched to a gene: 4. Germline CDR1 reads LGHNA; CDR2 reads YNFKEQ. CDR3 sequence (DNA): TGTGCCAGCAGCCAAGGCCCGGGACTAGCGGGAGCCTACGAGCAGTACTTC. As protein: CASSQGPGLAGAYEQYF.

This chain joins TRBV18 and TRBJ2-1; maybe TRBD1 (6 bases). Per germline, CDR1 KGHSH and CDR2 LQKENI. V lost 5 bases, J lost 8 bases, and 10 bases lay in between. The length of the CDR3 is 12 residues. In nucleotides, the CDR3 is TGTGCCAGCTCAGAACAGGGCTATGAGCAGTTCTTC. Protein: CASSEQGYEQFF. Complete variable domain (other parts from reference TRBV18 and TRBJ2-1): NAGVMQNPRHLVRRRGQEARLRCSPMKGHSHVYWYRQLPEEGLKFMVYLQKENIIDESGMPKERFSAEFPKEGPSILRIQQVVRGDSAAYFCASSEQGYEQFFGPGTRLTVL.

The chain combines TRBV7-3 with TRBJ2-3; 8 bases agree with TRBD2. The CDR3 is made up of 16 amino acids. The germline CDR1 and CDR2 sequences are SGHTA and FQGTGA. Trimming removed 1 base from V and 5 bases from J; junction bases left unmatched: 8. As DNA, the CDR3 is TGTGCCAGCAGCTTAAGTCCAGCGGGGGCGGTAGATACGCAGTATTTT. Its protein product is CASSLSPAGAVDTQYF. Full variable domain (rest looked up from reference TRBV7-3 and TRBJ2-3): GAGVSQTPSNKVTEKGKYVELRCDPISGHTALYWYRQSLGQGPEFLIYFQGTGAADDSGLPNDRFFAVRPEGSVSTLKIQRTERGDSAVYLCASSLSPAGAVDTQYFGPGTRLTVL.

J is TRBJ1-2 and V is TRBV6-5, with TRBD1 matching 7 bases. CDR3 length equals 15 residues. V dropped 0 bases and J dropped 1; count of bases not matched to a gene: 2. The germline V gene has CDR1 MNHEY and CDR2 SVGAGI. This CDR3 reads CASSYSQGGNYGYTF. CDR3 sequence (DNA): TGTGCCAGCAGTTACTCGCAGGGGGGTAACTATGGCTACACCTTC.

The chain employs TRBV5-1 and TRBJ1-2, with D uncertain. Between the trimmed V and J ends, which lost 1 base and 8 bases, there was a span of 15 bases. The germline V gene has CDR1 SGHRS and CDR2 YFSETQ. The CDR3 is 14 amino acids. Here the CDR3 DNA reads TGCGCCAGCAGCTTGCAAGCCAGTTCTATGGGCTACACCTTC. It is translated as CASSLQASSMGYTF.

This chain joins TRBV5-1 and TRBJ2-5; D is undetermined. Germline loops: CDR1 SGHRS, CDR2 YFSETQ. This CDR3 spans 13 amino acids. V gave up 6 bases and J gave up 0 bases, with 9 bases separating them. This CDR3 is CASTGQYQETQYF. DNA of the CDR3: TGCGCCAGCACGGGTCAGTACCAAGAGACCCAGTACTTC. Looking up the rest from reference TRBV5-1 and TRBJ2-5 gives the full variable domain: KAGVTQTPRYLIKTRGQQVTLSCSPISGHRSVSWYQQTPGQGLQFLFEYFSETQRNKGNFPGRFSGRQFSNSRSEMNVSTLELGDSALYLCASTGQYQETQYFGPGTRLLVL.

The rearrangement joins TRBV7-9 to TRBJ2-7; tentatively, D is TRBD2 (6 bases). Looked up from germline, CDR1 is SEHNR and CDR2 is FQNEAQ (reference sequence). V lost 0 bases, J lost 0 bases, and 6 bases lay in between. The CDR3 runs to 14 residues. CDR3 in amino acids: CASSLAGGSYEQYF. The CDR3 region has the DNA TGTGCCAGCAGCTTAGCGGGGGGCTCCTACGAGCAGTACTTC.

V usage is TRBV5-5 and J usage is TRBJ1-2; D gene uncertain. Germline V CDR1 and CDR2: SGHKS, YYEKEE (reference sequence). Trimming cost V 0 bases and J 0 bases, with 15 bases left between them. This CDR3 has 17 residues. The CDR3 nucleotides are TGTGCCAGCAGCTTGGCCCCGATCGGCCTCACTAACTATGGCTACACCTTC. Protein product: CASSLAPIGLTNYGYTF.

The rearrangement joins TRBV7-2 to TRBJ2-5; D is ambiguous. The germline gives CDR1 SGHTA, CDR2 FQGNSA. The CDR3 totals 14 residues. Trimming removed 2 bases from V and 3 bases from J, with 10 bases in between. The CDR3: CASSLNGQKETQYF. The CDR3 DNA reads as TGTGCCAGCAGCTTAAATGGCCAGAAAGAGACCCAGTACTTC. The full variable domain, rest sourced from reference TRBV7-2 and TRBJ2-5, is GAGVSQSPSNKVTEKGKDVELRCDPISGHTALYWYRQSLGQGLEFLIYFQGNSAPDKSGLPSDRFSAERTGGSVSTLTIQRTQQEDSAVYLCASSLNGQKETQYFGPGTRLLVL.

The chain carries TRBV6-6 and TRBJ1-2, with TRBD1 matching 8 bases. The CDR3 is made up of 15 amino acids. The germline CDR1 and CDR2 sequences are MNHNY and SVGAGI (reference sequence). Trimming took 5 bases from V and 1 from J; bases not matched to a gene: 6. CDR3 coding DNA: TGTGCCAGCAGTATCGGGACAGGAGATAACTATGGCTACACCTTC. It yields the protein CASSIGTGDNYGYTF.

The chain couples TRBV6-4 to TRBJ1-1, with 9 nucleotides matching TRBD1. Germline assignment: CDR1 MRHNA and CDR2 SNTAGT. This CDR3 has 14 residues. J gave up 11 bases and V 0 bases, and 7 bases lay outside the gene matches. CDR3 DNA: TGTGCCAGCAGTGACTCGAACAGGGGGCAGGGTGCTTTCTTT. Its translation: CASSDSNRGQGAFF.

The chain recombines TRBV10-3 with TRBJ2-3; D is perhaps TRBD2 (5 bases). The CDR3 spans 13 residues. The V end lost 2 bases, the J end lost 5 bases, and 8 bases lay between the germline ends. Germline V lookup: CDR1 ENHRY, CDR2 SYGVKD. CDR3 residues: CAISEGGKDTQYF. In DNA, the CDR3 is TGTGCCATCAGTGAGGGAGGAAAAGATACGCAGTATTTT.